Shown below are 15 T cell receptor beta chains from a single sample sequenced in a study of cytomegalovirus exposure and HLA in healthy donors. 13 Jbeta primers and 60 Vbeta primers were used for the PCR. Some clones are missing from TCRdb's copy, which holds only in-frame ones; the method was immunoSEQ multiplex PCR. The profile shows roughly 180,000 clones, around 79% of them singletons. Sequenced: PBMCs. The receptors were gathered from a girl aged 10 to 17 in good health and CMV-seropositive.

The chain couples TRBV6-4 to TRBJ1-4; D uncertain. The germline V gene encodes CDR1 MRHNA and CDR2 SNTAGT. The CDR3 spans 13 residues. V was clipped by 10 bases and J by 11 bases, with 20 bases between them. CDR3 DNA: TGTGCCAACCAATCGGAGGTCCTGAGGAAACTGTTTTTT. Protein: CANQSEVLRKLFF.

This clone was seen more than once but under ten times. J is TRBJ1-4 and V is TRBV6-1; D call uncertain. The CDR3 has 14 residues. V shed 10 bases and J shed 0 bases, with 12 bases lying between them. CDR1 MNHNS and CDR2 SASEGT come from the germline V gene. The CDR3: CATHGRTTNEKLFF. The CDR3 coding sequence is TGTGCCACCCACGGGAGGACAACTAATGAAAAACTGTTTTTT.

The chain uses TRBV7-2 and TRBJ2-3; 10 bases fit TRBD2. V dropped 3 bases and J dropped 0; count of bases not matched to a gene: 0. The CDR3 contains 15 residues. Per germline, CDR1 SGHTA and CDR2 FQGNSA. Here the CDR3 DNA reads TGTGCCAGCAGCTTTAGCGGGGGGAGCACAGATACGCAGTATTTT. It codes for CASSFSGGSTDTQYF.

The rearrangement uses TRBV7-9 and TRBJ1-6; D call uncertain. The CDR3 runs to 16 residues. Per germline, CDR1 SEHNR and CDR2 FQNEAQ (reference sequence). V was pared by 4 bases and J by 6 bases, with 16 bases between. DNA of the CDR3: TGTGCCAGCAGCTACCCGGGGTCCCGTCCTAATTCACCCCTCCACTTT. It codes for CASSYPGSRPNSPLHF.

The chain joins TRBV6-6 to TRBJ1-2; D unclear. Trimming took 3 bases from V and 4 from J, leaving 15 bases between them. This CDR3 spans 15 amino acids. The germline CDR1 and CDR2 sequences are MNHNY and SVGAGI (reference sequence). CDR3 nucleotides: TGTGCCAGCAGTTATACGGCTGGGAGTATCTATGGCTACACCTTC. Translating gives CASSYTAGSIYGYTF.

The CDR3 is CASSYRFRGQDEQFF. The CDR3 bases are TGTGCCAGCAGTTATCGGTTTCGTGGTCAAGATGAGCAGTTCTTC. The J gene is TRBJ2-1, the V gene TRBV6-6; D remains ambiguous. V lost 3 bases to trimming and J lost 8 bases, with 17 bases between them. Germline V gene lookup returns CDR1 MNHNY and CDR2 SVGAGI (reference sequence). The CDR3 is 15 residues long.

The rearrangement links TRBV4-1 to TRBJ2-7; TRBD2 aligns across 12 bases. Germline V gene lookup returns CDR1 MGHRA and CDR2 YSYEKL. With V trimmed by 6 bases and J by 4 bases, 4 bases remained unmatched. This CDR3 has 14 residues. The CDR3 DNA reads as TGCGCCAGCAGTCGGACTAGCGGGGCATACGAGCAGTACTTC. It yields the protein CASSRTSGAYEQYF.

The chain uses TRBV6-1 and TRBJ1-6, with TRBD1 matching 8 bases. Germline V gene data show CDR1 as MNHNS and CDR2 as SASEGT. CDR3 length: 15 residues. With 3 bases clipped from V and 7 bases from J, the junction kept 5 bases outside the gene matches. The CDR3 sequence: CASSDGDRFNSPLHF. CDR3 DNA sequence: TGTGCCAGCAGTGATGGGGACAGGTTCAATTCACCCCTCCACTTT.

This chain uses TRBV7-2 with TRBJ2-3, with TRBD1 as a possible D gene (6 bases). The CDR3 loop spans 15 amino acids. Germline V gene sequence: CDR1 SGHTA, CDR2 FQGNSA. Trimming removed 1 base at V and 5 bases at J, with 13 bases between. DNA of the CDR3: TGTGCCAGCAGCTTAGGGGCCAGGGGCCTAGATACGCAGTATTTT. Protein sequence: CASSLGARGLDTQYF.

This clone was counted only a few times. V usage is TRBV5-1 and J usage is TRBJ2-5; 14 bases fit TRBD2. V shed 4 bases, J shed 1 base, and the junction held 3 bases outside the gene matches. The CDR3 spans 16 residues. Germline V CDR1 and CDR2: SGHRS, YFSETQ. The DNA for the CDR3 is TGCGCCAGCAGCCGCGGGACTAGCGGGGGCCAAGAGACCCAGTACTTC. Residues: CASSRGTSGGQETQYF. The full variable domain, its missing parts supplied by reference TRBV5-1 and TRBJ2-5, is KAGVTQTPRYLIKTRGQQVTLSCSPISGHRSVSWYQQTPGQGLQFLFEYFSETQRNKGNFPGRFSGRQFSNSRSEMNVSTLELGDSALYLCASSRGTSGGQETQYFGPGTRLLVL.

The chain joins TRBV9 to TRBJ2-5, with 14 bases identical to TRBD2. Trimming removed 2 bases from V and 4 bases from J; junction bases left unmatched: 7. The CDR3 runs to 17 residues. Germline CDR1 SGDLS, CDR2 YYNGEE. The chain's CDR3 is CASSVGTSGGLTETQYF. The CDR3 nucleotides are TGTGCCAGCAGCGTCGGGACTAGCGGGGGATTGACAGAGACCCAGTACTTC.

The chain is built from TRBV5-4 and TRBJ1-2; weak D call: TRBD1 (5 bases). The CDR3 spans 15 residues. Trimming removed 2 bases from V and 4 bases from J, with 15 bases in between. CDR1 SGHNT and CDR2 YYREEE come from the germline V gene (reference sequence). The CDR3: CASSLGDSTTYGYTF. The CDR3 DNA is TGTGCCAGCAGCTTAGGCGACAGCACAACCTATGGCTACACCTTC.

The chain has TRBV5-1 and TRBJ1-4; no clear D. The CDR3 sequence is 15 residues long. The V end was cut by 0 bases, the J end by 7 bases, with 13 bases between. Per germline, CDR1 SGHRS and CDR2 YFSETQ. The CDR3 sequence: CASSLDKTEGEKLFF. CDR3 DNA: TGCGCCAGCAGCTTGGACAAGACCGAGGGTGAAAAACTGTTTTTT.

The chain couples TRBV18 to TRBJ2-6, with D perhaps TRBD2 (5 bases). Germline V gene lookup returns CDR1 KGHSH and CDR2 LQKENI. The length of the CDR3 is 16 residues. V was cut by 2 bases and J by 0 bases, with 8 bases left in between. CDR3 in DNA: TGTGCCAGCTCACCAGCGGGCCGCTCTGGGGCCAACGTCCTGACTTTC. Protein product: CASSPAGRSGANVLTF.

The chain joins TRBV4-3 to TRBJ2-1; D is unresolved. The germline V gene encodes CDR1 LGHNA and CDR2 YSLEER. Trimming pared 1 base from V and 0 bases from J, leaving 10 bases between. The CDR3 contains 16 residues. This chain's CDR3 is CASSQASAGSYNEQFF. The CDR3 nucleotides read TGCGCCAGCAGCCAAGCGTCGGCAGGCTCCTACAATGAGCAGTTCTTC.